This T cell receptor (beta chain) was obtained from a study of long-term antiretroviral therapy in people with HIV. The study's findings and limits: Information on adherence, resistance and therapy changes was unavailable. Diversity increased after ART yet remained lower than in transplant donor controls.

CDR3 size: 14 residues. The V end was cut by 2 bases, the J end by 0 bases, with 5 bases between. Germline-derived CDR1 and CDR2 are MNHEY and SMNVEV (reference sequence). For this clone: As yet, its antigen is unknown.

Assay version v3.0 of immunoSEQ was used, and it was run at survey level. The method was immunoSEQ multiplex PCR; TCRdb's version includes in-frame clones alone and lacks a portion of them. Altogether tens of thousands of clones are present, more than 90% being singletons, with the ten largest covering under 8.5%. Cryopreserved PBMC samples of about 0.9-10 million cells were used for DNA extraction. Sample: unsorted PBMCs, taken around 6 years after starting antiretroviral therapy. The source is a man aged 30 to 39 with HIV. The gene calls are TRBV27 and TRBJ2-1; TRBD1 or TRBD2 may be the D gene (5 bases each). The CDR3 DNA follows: TGTGCCAGCAGTTTAGGGGGCTCCTACAATGAGCAGTTCTTC. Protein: CASSLGGSYNEQFF.